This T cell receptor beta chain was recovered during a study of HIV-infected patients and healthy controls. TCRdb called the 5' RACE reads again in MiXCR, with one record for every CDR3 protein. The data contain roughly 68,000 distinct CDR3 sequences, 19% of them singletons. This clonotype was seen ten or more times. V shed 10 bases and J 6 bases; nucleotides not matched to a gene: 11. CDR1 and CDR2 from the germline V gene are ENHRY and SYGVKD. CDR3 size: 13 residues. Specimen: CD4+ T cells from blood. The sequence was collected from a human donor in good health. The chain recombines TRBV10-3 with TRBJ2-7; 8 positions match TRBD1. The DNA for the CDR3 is TGTGCCACTCAGCCGGACAGGGACAGCGAGCAGTACTTC. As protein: CATQPDRDSEQYF.